This entry is about one TCR beta chain. This clone has a handful of counts. No quality values exist for individual bases; no much larger clone is one base distant. Genomic DNA was used for TCRbeta sequencing through the immunoSEQ service. From the authors' description of their analysis: The repertoires were analyzed in immunoSEQ ANALYZER 3.0, which was used to calculate Morisita similarity, clonality, top-10 clone coverage and total clone counts. Clonality was scaled such that a value of 1 indicated a monoclonal product and lower values indicated more diverse products. TCRdb took over this immuneACCESS table, retaining in-frame rearrangements with V and J assigned. Such tables are incomplete; in checked studies, under half of the missing clones stem from an unresolved V gene, and the remainder is unexplained. V and J calls and clone size are given by that table; D and trimming were obtained from the DNA. Within this sample are some 750 clones, with 44% of them counted one time only. The ten largest make up about 77% of the sample.

The data originate from a study of tacrolimus-resistant gene-edited T cells for transplant recipients (TCRdb year 2020). With regard to the full study: Clonality and the number of clones in expanded FKBP12 knockout CMV-specific T cell products were compared with those in unedited CMV-specific T cell products using TCRbeta sequencing. As a safety check, repertoire sequencing was performed to rule out transformation-driven clonal outgrowth after gene editing. Sequencing was performed for two donors, with one unedited and one FKBP12 knockout CMV-specific T cell product contributed by each donor.

General study outcomes and caveats: Clonality, top-10 clone read coverage, and total clone numbers were comparable between knockout and unedited products. The repertoire comparisons (Figure 5) were based on n = 2. It was concluded by the authors that the TCRbeta repertoire was not drastically skewed by gene editing and that excessive clonal expansion was not caused by gene editing. Between donors, the repertoires had no Morisita similarity, whereas knockout and unedited products from the same donor showed high similarity.

According to the study, the label for this sample's treatment or condition signals: CRISPR-Cas9 RNP knockout of FKBP12 using synthetic sgRNA#2. Before enrichment with an IFNgamma secretion assay kit, PBMCs were stimulated for about 6 hours using overlapping CMV pp65 and IE-1 peptide pools. On day 7, FKBP12 knockout was carried out by electroporation of Cas9 ribonucleoprotein with an Amaxa 4D-Nucleofector. Recombinant human IL-7 and IL-15 were used to expand the enriched CMV-specific T cells in culture. T cell products were cultured for roughly 20 days before cryopreservation. After activation, IFNgamma secretion was used to enrich CMV-specific T cells from PBMCs. Each ribonucleoprotein complex consisted of recombinant Streptococcus pyogenes Cas9 protein that had been precomplexed with FKBP12-specific sgRNA. As the most effective, GMP-preferred guide, synthetic sgRNA#2 was chosen for subsequent experiments.

The germline V gene encodes CDR1 SGHRS and CDR2 YFSETQ. Trimming accounts for 0 bases at V and 2 bases at J, while the number of junction bases matched to no gene is 11. There are 17 amino acids in the CDR3, from cysteine to phenylalanine inclusive. Just CDR3 DNA is preserved here, 51 bases in frame from base 1. The sequence came from a human donor in good health, a blood donor. The chain is made from TRBV5-1 and TRBJ2-7, and TRBD2 matches 7 of the central bases. The source material was a CMV-specific product grown in culture, sampled from cells with FKBP12 knockout. The meaning of the sample's cell subset or site label: expanded CMV-specific T cell product isolated by IFNgamma secretion after CMV peptide stimulation. The DNA is as follows: TGCGCCAGCAGCTTGGTAGTAGGTGCGGGAGCGACCTACGAGCAGTACTTC. It specifies CASSLVVGAGATYEQYF. When the CDR3 is completed using the reference TRBV5-1 and TRBJ2-7 genes on either side, the full variable domain is KAGVTQTPRYLIKTRGQQVTLSCSPISGHRSVSWYQQTPGQGLQFLFEYFSETQRNKGNFPGRFSGRQFSNSRSEMNVSTLELGDSALYLCASSLVVGAGATYEQYFGPGTRLTVT.